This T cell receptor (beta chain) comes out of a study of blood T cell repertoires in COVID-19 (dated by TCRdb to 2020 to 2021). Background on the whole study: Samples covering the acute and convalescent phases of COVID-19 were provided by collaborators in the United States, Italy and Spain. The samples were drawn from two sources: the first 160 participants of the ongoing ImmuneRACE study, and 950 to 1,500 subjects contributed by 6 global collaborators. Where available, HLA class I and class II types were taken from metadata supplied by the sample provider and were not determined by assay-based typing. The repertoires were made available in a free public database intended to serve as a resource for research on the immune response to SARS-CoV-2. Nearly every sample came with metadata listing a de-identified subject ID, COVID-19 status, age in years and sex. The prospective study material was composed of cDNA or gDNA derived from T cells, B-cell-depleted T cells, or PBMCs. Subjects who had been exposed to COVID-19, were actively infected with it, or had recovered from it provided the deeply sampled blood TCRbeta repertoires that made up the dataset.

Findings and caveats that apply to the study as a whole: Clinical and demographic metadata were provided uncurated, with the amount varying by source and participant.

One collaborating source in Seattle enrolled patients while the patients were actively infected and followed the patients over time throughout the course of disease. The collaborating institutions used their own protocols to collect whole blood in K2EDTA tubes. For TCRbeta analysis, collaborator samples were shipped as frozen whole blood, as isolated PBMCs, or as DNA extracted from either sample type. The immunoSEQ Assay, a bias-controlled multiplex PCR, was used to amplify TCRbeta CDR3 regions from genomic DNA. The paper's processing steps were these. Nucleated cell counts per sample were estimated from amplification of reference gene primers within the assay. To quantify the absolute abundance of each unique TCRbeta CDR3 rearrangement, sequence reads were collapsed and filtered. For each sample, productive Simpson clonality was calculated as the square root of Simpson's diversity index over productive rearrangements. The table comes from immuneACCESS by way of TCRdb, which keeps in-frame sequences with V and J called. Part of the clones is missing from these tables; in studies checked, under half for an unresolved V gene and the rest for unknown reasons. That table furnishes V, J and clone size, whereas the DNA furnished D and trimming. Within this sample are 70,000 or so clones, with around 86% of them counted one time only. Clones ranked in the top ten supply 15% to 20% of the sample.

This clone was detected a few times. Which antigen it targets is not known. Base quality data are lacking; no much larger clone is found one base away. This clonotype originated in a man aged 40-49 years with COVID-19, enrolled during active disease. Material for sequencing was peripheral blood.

CDR3 sequence: CASSDSLRTEAFF. Read as DNA, the sequence is TGTGCCAGCAGTGATTCCCTTCGGACTGAAGCTTTCTTT. The chain uses TRBV6-1 and TRBJ1-1, with the D gene not clear enough to name. Taken from the germline V gene, the CDR1 and CDR2 loops are MNHNS and SASEGT. At the junction V is shortened by 3 bases and J by 5 bases, with 10 bases in between. The CDR3 numbers 13 residues from cysteine through phenylalanine. The CDR3 DNA has 39 bases and is translated from base 1.